This T cell receptor beta chain came from a study of graft-versus-host responses after intestinal transplantation. A remark on this clone: As yet, its antigen is unknown.

Study conclusions and caveats: Some GvH clones were seen earlier in gut or blood, suggesting intestinal origin.

CDR1 and CDR2 from the germline V gene are SGHDN and FVKESK. The length of the CDR3 is 15 residues. The V end was cut by 2 bases, the J end by 4 bases, with 11 bases between. Assay: immunoSEQ multiplex PCR; the TCRdb copy retains only in-frame clones and omits some. This table has 50,000 to 75,000 clones, roughly 90% appearing once. The TCR sequence derives from a human donor who was the organ donor for an intestinal transplant. V gene TRBV14 combines with J gene TRBJ1-4; D ambiguous. The input for sequencing was unstimulated CD8+ T cells sorted from spleen or lymph node cells, taken before transplant. CDR3 DNA sequence: TGTGCCAGCAGCCAATTCCAGGCGATTAATGAAAAACTGTTTTTT. It specifies CASSQFQAINEKLFF.